Below, 6 T cell receptor beta chains from the same sample are listed, as sequenced in a study of regulatory T cells in long-lasting Graves disease. The time point was: newly diagnosed GD, antithyroid drugs for less than 3 months. The TCR library was prepared using RNA isolated from PBMCs. In building TCR beta libraries, iRepertoire HTBI primers were used together with Arm-PCR of CDR3 regions. TCRdb re-called the multiplex PCR reads through MiXCR, storing one row per CDR3 protein. Of about 200,000 distinct CDR3 sequences listed, about a sixth are singletons. The sample here was peripheral blood mononuclear cells (PBMCs), taken at new diagnosis, from a patient treated with antithyroid drugs. The receptor source for this set is a female donor with Graves disease.

The chain uses TRBV10-3 and TRBJ2-1; TRBD1 agrees at 11 bases. The germline V gene encodes CDR1 ENHRY and CDR2 SYGVKD. There are 15 residues in the CDR3. J was trimmed by 5 bases and V by 3 bases; bases with no gene match: 3. CDR3 nucleotides: TGTGCCATCAGTGATGGGACAGGGGGTGACAATGAGCAGTTCTTC. This gives the protein CAISDGTGGDNEQFF.

Ten or more counts support this clonotype. The gene calls are TRBV11-2 and TRBJ1-5; no firm D call. Germline CDR1 and CDR2: SGHAT and FQNNGV. The V end lost 5 bases, the J end lost 4 bases, and 12 bases lay between the germline ends. CDR3 length: 14 amino acids. Here the CDR3 DNA reads TGTGCCAGCAGCCCCGGAACAGTTAATCAGCCCCAGCATTTT. This gives the protein CASSPGTVNQPQHF.

This clonotype has ten or more counts. This rearrangement joins TRBV5-1 to TRBJ2-7, with 7 bases that match TRBD2. Germline CDR1 SGHRS, CDR2 YFSETQ. This CDR3 contains 13 residues. Trimming cost V 6 bases and J 1 base; bases outside gene matches: 4. The CDR3 spells CASKWEGSYEQYF. The CDR3 DNA is TGCGCCAGCAAGTGGGAGGGATCCTACGAGCAGTACTTC.

The sample holds many counts of this clonotype. The J gene is TRBJ1-1, the V gene TRBV6-1; 7 bases align to TRBD1. Looked up from germline, CDR1 is MNHNS and CDR2 is SASEGT. The CDR3 spans 15 residues. The V segment lost 6 bases and the J segment 5 bases; nucleotides outside the gene matches: 12. The CDR3: CASRNYRGGYTEAFF. Written as DNA, the CDR3 is TGTGCCAGCAGGAACTACAGGGGAGGATATACTGAAGCTTTCTTT.

The chain recombines TRBV7-2 with TRBJ2-3, with D tentatively TRBD1 (6 bases). Trimming stripped 5 bases from V and 2 bases from J, with 14 bases between. This CDR3 region has 15 residues. Germline CDR1 is SGHTA and CDR2 is FQGNSA. This CDR3 is CASSPFQGNTDTQYF. The CDR3 nucleotides are TGTGCCAGCAGCCCATTCCAGGGGAACACAGATACGCAGTATTTT.

This clonotype was recorded at least ten times. The J gene is TRBJ1-6, the V gene TRBV20-1; D is perhaps TRBD1 (6 bases). V lost 4 bases and J 13 bases, leaving 23 bases between the germline ends. The CDR3 is made up of 15 amino acids. Germline CDR1 and CDR2: DFQATT and SNEGSKA (reference sequence). CDR3 loop: CSAIQGAGRRGPLHF. CDR3 DNA sequence: TGCAGTGCTATACAGGGTGCCGGTCGGAGAGGGCCCCTCCACTTT.